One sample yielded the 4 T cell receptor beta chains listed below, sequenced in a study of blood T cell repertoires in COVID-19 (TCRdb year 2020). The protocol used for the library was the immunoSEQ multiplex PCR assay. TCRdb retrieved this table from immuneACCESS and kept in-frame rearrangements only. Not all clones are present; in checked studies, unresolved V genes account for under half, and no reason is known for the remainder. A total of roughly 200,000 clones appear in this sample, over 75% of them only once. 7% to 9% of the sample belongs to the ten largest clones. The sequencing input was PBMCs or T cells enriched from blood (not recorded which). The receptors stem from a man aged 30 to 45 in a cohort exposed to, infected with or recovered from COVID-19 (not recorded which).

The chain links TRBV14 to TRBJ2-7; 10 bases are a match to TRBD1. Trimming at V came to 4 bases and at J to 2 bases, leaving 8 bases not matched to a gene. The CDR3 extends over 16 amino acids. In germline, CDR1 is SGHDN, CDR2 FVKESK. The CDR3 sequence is CASSPQGQGSPYEQYF. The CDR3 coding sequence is TGTGCCAGCAGCCCCCAGGGACAGGGGTCCCCCTACGAGCAGTACTTC.

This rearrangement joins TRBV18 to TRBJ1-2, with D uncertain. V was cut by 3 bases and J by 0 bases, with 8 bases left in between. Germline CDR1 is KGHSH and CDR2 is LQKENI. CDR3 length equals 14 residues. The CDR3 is CASSPEDSNYGYTF. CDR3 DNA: TGTGCCAGCTCACCCGAGGACTCTAACTATGGCTACACCTTC. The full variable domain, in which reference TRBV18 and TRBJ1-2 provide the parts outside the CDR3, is NAGVMQNPRHLVRRRGQEARLRCSPMKGHSHVYWYRQLPEEGLKFMVYLQKENIIDESGMPKERFSAEFPKEGPSILRIQQVVRGDSAAYFCASSPEDSNYGYTFGSGTRLTVV.

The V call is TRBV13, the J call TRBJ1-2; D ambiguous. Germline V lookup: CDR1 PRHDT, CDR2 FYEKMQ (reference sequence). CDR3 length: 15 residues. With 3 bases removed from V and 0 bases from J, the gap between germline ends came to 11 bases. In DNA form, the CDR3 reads TGTGCCAGCAGCTTCCGGACTGAAACTAACTATGGCTACACCTTC. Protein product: CASSFRTETNYGYTF.

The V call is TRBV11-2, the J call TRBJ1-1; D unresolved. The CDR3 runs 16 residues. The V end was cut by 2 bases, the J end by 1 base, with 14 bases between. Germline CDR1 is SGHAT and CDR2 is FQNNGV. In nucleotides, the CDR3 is TGTGCCAGCAGCTTAAACCTCGCAGGAAAGAACACTGAAGCTTTCTTT. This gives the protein CASSLNLAGKNTEAFF.